One and the same sample provided the 22 T cell receptor beta chains below, sequenced in a study of shared clonotypes between healthy human individuals (dated by TCRdb to the early 2020s). The library was built by means of the immunoSEQ multiplex PCR assay. TCRdb provides this immuneACCESS table in a form limited to in-frame rearrangements. Some clones are lacking; in checked studies, under half of them reflect an unresolved V gene, and why the rest are absent is not known. Across this sample there are a few hundred thousand clones, with around 77% seen only once. 12% of the sample comes from the top ten. The sample consisted of PBMCs. Receptors were obtained from a woman in her forties in good health. Some clones in this sample may be carry-over from other donors' samples.

For this clone: Since a far larger clone is one base different, this is likely a read error. The V gene is TRBV4-3, the J gene TRBJ1-4, with TRBD1 as a possible D gene (5 bases). Germline V gene data show CDR1 as LGHNA and CDR2 as YSLEER. CDR3 length: 14 amino acids. V gave up 3 bases and J gave up 3 bases, with 8 bases separating them. The CDR3 sequence: CASSHDSPNEKLFF. For the CDR3, the DNA is TGCGCCAGCAGCCACGACAGTCCTAATGAAAAACTGTTTTTT.

The chain has TRBV4-1 and TRBJ2-3, with a weak D call TRBD2 (5 bases). Trimming took 0 bases from V and 1 from J, leaving 14 bases between them. The germline CDR1 and CDR2 sequences are MGHRA and YSYEKL. This CDR3 contains 17 residues. The CDR3 reads CASSQEMGGSGTDTQYF. The DNA of the CDR3 is TGCGCCAGCAGCCAAGAAATGGGTGGTAGCGGCACAGATACGCAGTATTTT.

The gene calls are TRBV5-4 and TRBJ2-1; no definite D call. This CDR3 contains 13 residues. The germline V gene encodes CDR1 SGHNT and CDR2 YYREEE (reference sequence). Trimming took off 3 bases at V and 8 bases at J, with 12 bases between the two ends. CDR3 residues: CASSSVGADEQFF. CDR3 sequence (DNA): TGTGCCAGCAGCTCCGTTGGTGCGGATGAGCAGTTCTTC.

V and J are TRBV5-4 and TRBJ2-3, with TRBD1 identical over 11 bases. This CDR3 has 16 amino acids. The germline CDR1 and CDR2 sequences are SGHNT and YYREEE (reference sequence). The trim removed 3 bases at V and 7 bases at J, leaving 10 bases unmatched. The CDR3: CASSSQPGQGVHTQYF. The CDR3 nucleotides are TGTGCCAGCAGCTCCCAACCGGGACAGGGGGTTCATACGCAGTATTTT.

Many counts were recorded for this clone. The chain combines TRBV7-9 with TRBJ1-1; a possible D gene is TRBD1 (5 bases). V was shortened by 4 bases and J by 10 bases, with 13 bases between the two germline ends. CDR1 and CDR2 (germline): SEHNR, FQNEAQ (reference sequence). The CDR3 has 12 amino acids. The CDR3 region is CASSYGGGAAFF. CDR3 nucleotide sequence: TGTGCCAGCAGCTACGGCGGTGGGGCAGCTTTCTTT.

J is TRBJ1-1 and V is TRBV25-1; D possibly corresponds to TRBD1 (6 bases). The length of the CDR3 is 15 residues. CDR1 is MGHDK and CDR2 is SYGVNS in the germline V gene. Deletions cut 6 bases from V and 4 bases from J, with 18 bases between. The CDR3 DNA sequence: TGTGCCAGCAGGGAGCATCAGGGGATTGGCACTGAAGCTTTCTTT. Translated: CASREHQGIGTEAFF. The entire variable domain, with the rest obtained from reference TRBV25-1 and TRBJ1-1, is as follows: EADIYQTPRYLVIGTGKKITLECSQTMGHDKMYWYQQDPGMELHLIHYSYGVNSTEKGDLSSESTVSRIRTEHFPLTLESARPSHTSQYLCASREHQGIGTEAFFGQGTRLTVV.

The chain carries TRBV28 and TRBJ2-3, with TRBD2 matching over 14 bases. The CDR3 loop spans 17 amino acids. J gave up 5 bases and V 3 bases, and 7 bases lay outside the gene matches. In germline, CDR1 is MDHEN, CDR2 SYDVKM. Here the CDR3 DNA reads TGTGCCAGCAGTTTCCCGGGACTAGCGGGAGCGGAAGATACGCAGTATTTT. Its translation: CASSFPGLAGAEDTQYF.

The gene calls are TRBV27 and TRBJ2-3; 13 positions match TRBD2. Germline V gene sequence: CDR1 MNHEY, CDR2 SMNVEV (reference sequence). The CDR3 extends over 20 amino acids. Trimming removed 6 bases from V and 3 bases from J; junction bases left unmatched: 18. CDR3 nucleotides: TGTGCCAGCAGCCCTAACCCCCCGCGGACTAGCGGGAGAGGAACAGATACGCAGTATTTT. Translating gives CASSPNPPRTSGRGTDTQYF.

V gene TRBV19 combines with J gene TRBJ2-7, with unresolved D. V lost 3 bases, J lost 2 bases, and 8 bases lay in between. The CDR3 contains 13 residues. Germline assignment: CDR1 LNHDA and CDR2 SQIVND (reference sequence). The CDR3 loop reads CASSMQETYEQYF. The CDR3 DNA is TGTGCCAGTAGTATGCAGGAGACCTACGAGCAGTACTTC.

Turning to this clone: The CDR3 does not close with the conserved phenylalanine or tryptophan, likely indicating a read error. V is TRBV25-1 and J is TRBJ2-7; D remains ambiguous. Per the germline V gene, CDR1 is MGHDK and CDR2 is SYGVNS. This CDR3 spans 15 amino acids. Trimming stripped 4 bases from V and 0 bases from J, with 13 bases between. The CDR3 DNA is TGTGCCAGCAGTGGCCCCCTGGATAACTCCTACGAGCAGTACCTC. This translates into CASSGPLDNSYEQYL.

The chain employs TRBV18 and TRBJ2-3; 11 bases are a match to TRBD2. V gave up 1 base and J gave up 2 bases; unmatched junction bases: 5. The CDR3 loop spans 17 amino acids. Germline loops: CDR1 KGHSH, CDR2 LQKENI. This CDR3 reads CASSPLGLAGATDTQYF. CDR3 DNA sequence: TGTGCCAGCTCACCACTAGGACTAGCGGGTGCCACAGATACGCAGTATTTT.

Of note for this clone: It differs at one base from a far larger clone, so likely a read error. V usage is TRBV29-1 and J usage is TRBJ1-1; D possibly corresponds to TRBD1 (6 bases). The CDR3 extends over 13 amino acids. Trimming cost V 7 bases and J 6 bases, with 18 bases left between them. Germline CDR1 is SQVTM and CDR2 is ANQGSEA. In DNA form, the CDR3 reads TGCAGCGCTTGCCGGGACAAGGATGCTGAAGCTTTCTTT. It codes for CSACRDKDAEAFF.

The J gene is TRBJ2-7, the V gene TRBV9; 15 bases are shared with TRBD2. Germline values: CDR1 SGDLS, CDR2 YYNGEE. The CDR3 loop spans 16 amino acids. The V gene end was trimmed by 3 bases and the J gene end by 3 bases; junction bases not matched to a gene: 4. CDR3 sequence: CASSGGTSGGYYEQYF. DNA for the CDR3: TGTGCCAGCAGCGGTGGGACTAGCGGGGGGTACTACGAGCAGTACTTC.

This clone has just one count. This rearrangement joins TRBV6-7 to TRBJ2-7; possibly TRBD1 for D (5 bases). TRBV6-7 is annotated as an ORF whose role is uncertain. The CDR3 sequence is 14 residues long. Trimming removed 7 bases from V and 1 base from J, with 14 bases in between. In nucleotides, the CDR3 is TGTGCCAGCAAGGGGCTAGGTCCTTCCTACGAGCAGTACTTC. The encoded protein is CASKGLGPSYEQYF.

The chain uses TRBV7-3 and TRBJ2-2, with a weak D call TRBD1 (5 bases). V lost 4 bases to trimming and J lost 6 bases, with 9 bases between them. The CDR3 totals 13 residues. Germline-derived CDR1 and CDR2 are SGHTA and FQGTGA. In DNA, the CDR3 is TGTGCCAGCAGCTCGACAGTCCCCGGGGAGCTGTTTTTT. Residues: CASSSTVPGELFF.

The genes are TRBV29-1 and TRBJ2-7; D may correspond to TRBD1 or TRBD2 (5 bases each). The germline gives CDR1 SQVTM, CDR2 ANQGSEA. The CDR3 is 13 amino acids. V lost 4 bases to trimming and J lost 3 bases, with 13 bases between them. In DNA form, the CDR3 reads TGCAGCGTTGTCGGGGACGGATACTACGAGCAGTACTTC. Translation: CSVVGDGYYEQYF.

The rearrangement uses TRBV5-4 and TRBJ2-3; 9 bases align to TRBD2. Germline loops: CDR1 SGHNT, CDR2 YYREEE (reference sequence). V lost 0 bases to trimming and J lost 3 bases; unmatched junction nucleotides: 2. This CDR3 spans 15 amino acids. The CDR3 sequence is CASSLDSGRTDTQYF. Written as DNA, the CDR3 is TGTGCCAGCAGCTTGGATAGCGGGAGAACAGATACGCAGTATTTT.

Points on this clone: The sample has other DNA sequences that encode this CDR3 too. The gene calls are TRBV10-3 and TRBJ2-7, with D hard to call. Germline V gene sequence: CDR1 ENHRY, CDR2 SYGVKD. V lost 3 bases to trimming and J lost 0 bases, with 9 bases between them. The CDR3 loop spans 14 amino acids. The CDR3 loop is CAISDPGSSYEQYF. CDR3 coding DNA: TGTGCCATCAGTGATCCGGGTTCCTCCTACGAGCAGTACTTC.

This chain connects TRBV30 to TRBJ2-3, with 8 bases identical to TRBD2. The germline CDR1 and CDR2 sequences are GTSNPN and SVGIG (reference sequence). The CDR3 runs 16 residues. V was clipped by 3 bases and J by 0 bases; unmatched bases: 8. CDR3 in amino acids: CAWSYPVAGSTDTQYF. CDR3 sequence (DNA): TGTGCCTGGAGCTATCCTGTAGCGGGGAGCACAGATACGCAGTATTTT.

V usage is TRBV7-9 and J usage is TRBJ2-3; the match to TRBD2 covers 8 bases. CDR1 is SEHNR and CDR2 is FQNEAQ in the germline V gene (reference sequence). J was trimmed by 2 bases and V by 7 bases; bases with no gene match: 8. This CDR3 comprises 15 residues. The CDR3 loop is CASTGGGKVTDTQYF. As DNA, the CDR3 is TGTGCCAGCACGGGAGGGGGGAAGGTCACAGATACGCAGTATTTT.

In its sample, this clone was seen once. This sample includes further DNA sequences coding for the same CDR3. The CDR3 spells CAWARGTTNEKLFF. The CDR3 DNA is TGTGCCTGGGCCAGGGGCACAACTAATGAAAAACTGTTTTTT. This rearrangement joins TRBV30 to TRBJ1-4, with TRBD1 as a possible D gene (6 bases). There are 14 residues in the CDR3. Germline V lookup: CDR1 GTSNPN, CDR2 SVGIG (reference sequence). Trimming shortened V by 5 bases and J by 0 bases, and 10 bases separated the two germline ends.

V is TRBV6-5 and J is TRBJ1-2; maybe TRBD1 (6 bases). In germline, CDR1 is MNHEY, CDR2 SVGAGI. V lost 5 bases, J lost 8 bases, and 18 bases lay in between. The CDR3 spans 14 residues. The CDR3 protein is CASSATGRIGGYTF. CDR3 sequence (DNA): TGTGCCAGCAGTGCCACAGGGAGGATCGGGGGCTACACCTTC.